The TCR beta chain described here comes from a study of cytotoxic CD8 clonotypes in ibrutinib-treated CLL. Clones were read by immunoSEQ multiplex PCR, and TCRdb kept only the in-frame ones, dropping some. The table has around 150,000 clones, about 88% seen once; the top ten hold about 2.9%. The V segment lost 3 bases and the J segment 4 bases; nucleotides outside the gene matches: 8. This CDR3 contains 14 residues. The germline CDR1 and CDR2 sequences are GTSNPN and SVGIG (reference sequence). Study-wide findings and caveats: The study found baseline clonality above age-matched healthy donors, tracking circulating CD8+ T-cell counts. Before falling back toward baseline at progression, clonality had risen at the time of ibrutinib response.

About this clone: Antigen: not known.

The chain recombines TRBV30 with TRBJ1-2; 7 nucleotides agree with TRBD1. The sequencing used PBMCs, collected at disease progression, from a patient treated with ibrutinib. This clonotype was obtained from a human donor with chronic lymphocytic leukemia. This CDR3 is CAWSLERQGYGYTF. CDR3 bases: TGTGCCTGGAGCCTGGAGCGACAGGGCTATGGCTACACCTTC.